This T cell receptor beta chain was sequenced for a study of shared clonotypes between healthy human individuals. On the study more broadly: Each donor's CD8 memory used one plate, CD8 naive two, each CD4 subset three. Study results and caveats: Donors were few, which limited the genetic and exposure-history diversity represented. An expected dependence of interdonor clonotype sharing on sequencing depth was noted.

With regard to this clone: Antigen: not known.

In the sorted-subset replicate PCRs, roughly 210 ng DNA, 25,000 to 30,000 T cell genomes, was used. Profiled with immunoSEQ multiplex PCR; TCRdb holds only in-frame clones, not every one. Altogether roughly 2,000,000 clones are present, 85% to 95% being singletons, with the ten largest covering about 1.7%. The length of the CDR3 is 11 residues. The germline gives CDR1 GTSNPN, CDR2 SVGIG (reference sequence). Trimming shortened V by 8 bases and J by 10 bases, and 15 bases separated the two germline ends. CD45RO negativity and positive selection for CCR7 defined naive CD8 cells, a population that excluded terminally differentiated effector memory CD45RA+ cells.

This chain uses TRBV30 with TRBJ2-1; the D gene could be TRBD1 or TRBD2 (5 bases each). The TCR sequence derives from a young man in good health. Some clones in this sample may be carry-over from other donors' samples. The sequenced sample consisted of naive CD8+ T cells from PBMCs. This chain's CDR3 is CATGWGWEQFF. CDR3 coding DNA: TGTGCCACGGGATGGGGGTGGGAGCAGTTCTTC.